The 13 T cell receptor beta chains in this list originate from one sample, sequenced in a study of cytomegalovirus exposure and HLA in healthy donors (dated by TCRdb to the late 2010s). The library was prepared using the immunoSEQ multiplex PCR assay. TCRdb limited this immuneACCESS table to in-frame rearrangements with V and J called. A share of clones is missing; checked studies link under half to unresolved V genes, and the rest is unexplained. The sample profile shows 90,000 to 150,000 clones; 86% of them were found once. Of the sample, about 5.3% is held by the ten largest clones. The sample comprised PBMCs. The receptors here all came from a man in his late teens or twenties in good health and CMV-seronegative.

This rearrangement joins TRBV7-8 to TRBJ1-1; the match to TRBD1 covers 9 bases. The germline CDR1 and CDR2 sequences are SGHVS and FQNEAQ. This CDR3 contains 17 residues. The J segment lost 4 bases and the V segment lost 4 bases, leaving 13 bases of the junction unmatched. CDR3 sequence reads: CASSSTGGWSEITEAFF. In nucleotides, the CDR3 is TGTGCCAGCAGCTCAACAGGGGGCTGGAGTGAGATCACTGAAGCTTTCTTT.

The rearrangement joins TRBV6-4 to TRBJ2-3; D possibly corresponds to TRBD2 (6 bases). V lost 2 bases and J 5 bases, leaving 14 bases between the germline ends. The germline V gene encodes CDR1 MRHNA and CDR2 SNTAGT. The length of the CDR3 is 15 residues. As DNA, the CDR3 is TGTGCCAGCAGTGACGTGGTGGGACTCGTAGATACGCAGTATTTT. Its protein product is CASSDVVGLVDTQYF.

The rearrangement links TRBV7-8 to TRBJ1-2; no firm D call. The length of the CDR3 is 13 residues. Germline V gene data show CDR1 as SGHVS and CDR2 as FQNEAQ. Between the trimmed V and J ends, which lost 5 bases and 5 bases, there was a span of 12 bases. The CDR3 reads CASSQAGGYGYTF. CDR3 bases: TGTGCCAGCAGCCAAGCAGGAGGATATGGCTACACCTTC.

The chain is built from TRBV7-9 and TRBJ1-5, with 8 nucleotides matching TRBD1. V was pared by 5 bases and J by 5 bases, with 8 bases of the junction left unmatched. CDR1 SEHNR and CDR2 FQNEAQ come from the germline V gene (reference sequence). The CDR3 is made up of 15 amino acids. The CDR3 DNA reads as TGTGCCAGCAGCCTCGGGGACAGGTCCGATCAGCCCCAGCATTTT. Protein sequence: CASSLGDRSDQPQHF. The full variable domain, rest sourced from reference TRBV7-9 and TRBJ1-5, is DTGVSQNPRHKITKRGQNVTFRCDPISEHNRLYWYRQTLGQGPEFLTYFQNEAQLEKSRLLSDRFSAERPKGSFSTLEIQRTEQGDSAMYLCASSLGDRSDQPQHFGDGTRLSIL.

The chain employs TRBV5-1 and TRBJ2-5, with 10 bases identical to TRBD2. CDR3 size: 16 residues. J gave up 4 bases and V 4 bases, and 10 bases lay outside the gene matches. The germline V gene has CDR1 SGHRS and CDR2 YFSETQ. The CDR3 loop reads CASSPATSGRGETQYF. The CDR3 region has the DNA TGCGCCAGCAGCCCCGCGACTAGCGGGCGGGGAGAGACCCAGTACTTC.

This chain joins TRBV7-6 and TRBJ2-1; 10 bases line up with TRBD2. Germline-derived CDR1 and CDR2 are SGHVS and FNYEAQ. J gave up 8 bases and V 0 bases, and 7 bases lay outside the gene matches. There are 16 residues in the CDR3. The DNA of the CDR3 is TGTGCCAGCAGCTTAGCGGCTAGCGGGAGTTGGGATGAGCAGTTCTTC. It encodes CASSLAASGSWDEQFF.

The CDR3, as DNA: TGTGCCAGCAGTTTAGACAGGGTGGGGAACACTGAAGCTTTCTTT. Translated: CASSLDRVGNTEAFF. The chain uses TRBV27 and TRBJ1-1; 7 nucleotides match TRBD1. This CDR3 is built from 15 residues. Germline trimming cut 2 bases from V and 1 base from J; bases unmatched to any gene: 4. Germline values: CDR1 MNHEY, CDR2 SMNVEV (reference sequence).

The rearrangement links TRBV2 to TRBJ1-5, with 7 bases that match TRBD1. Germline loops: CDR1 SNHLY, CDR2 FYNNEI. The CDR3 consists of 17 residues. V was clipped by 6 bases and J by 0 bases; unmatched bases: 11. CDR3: CASSPDRRSYSNQPQHF. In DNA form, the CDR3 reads TGTGCCAGCAGCCCGGACAGGAGATCTTATAGCAATCAGCCCCAGCATTTT.

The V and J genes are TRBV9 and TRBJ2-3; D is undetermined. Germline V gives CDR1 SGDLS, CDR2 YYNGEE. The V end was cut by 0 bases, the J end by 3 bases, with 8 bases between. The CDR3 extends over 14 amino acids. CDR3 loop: CASSVAQLTDTQYF. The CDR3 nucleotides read TGTGCCAGCAGCGTAGCTCAGTTGACAGATACGCAGTATTTT.

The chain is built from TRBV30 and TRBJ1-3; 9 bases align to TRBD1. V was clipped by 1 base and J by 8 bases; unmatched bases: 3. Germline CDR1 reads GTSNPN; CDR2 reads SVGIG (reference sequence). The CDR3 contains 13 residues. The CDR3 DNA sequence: TGTGCCTGGAGTGGGGACAGGGCGCACACCATATATTTT. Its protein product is CAWSGDRAHTIYF.

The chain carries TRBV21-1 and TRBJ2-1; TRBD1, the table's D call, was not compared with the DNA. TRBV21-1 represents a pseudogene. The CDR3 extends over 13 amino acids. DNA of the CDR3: TGTGCCATAGGGGGTCAAAAAAGAAATGAGCAGTTCTTC. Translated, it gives CAIGGQKRNEQFF.

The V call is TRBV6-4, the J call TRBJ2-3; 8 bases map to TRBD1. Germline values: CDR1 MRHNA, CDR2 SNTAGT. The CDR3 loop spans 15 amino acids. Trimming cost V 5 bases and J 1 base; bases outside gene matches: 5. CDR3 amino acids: CASSPDREGTDTQYF. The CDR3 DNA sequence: TGTGCCAGCAGTCCGGACAGGGAGGGCACAGATACGCAGTATTTT.

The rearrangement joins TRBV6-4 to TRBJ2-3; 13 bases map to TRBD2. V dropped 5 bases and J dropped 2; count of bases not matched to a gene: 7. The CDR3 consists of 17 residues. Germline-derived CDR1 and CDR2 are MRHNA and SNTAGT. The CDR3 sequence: CASSPELAGGLTDTQYF. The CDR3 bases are TGTGCCAGCAGTCCCGAACTAGCGGGAGGGCTCACAGATACGCAGTATTTT.